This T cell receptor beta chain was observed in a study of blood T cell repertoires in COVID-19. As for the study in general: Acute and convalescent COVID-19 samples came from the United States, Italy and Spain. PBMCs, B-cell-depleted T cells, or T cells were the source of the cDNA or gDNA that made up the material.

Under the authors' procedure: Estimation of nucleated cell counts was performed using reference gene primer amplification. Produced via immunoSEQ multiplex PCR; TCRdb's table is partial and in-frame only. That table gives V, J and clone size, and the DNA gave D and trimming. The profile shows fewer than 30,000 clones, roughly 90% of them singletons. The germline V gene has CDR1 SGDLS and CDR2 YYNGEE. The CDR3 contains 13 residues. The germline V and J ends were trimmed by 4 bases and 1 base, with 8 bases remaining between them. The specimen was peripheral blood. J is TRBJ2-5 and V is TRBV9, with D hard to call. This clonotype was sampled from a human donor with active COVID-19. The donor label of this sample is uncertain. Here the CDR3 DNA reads TGTGCCAGCAGCCCAGGTTCCCAAGAGACCCAGTACTTC. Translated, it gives CASSPGSQETQYF.